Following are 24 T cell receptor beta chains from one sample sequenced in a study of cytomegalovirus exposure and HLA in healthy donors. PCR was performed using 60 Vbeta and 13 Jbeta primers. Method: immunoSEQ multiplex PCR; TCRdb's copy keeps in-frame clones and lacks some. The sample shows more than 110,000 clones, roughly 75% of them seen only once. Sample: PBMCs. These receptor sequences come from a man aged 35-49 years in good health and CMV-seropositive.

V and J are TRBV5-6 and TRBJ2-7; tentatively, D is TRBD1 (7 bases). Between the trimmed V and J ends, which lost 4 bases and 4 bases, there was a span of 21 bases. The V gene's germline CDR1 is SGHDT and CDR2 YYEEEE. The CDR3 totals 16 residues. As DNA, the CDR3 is TGTGCCAGCAGCCCAAGCCTCCCGACAGGGAGGTACGAGCAGTACTTC. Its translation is CASSPSLPTGRYEQYF.

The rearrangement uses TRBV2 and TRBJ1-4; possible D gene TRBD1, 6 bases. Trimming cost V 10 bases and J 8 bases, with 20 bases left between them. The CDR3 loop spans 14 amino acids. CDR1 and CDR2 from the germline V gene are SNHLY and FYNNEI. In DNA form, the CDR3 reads TGTGCCACCCGGTCGGGACACCCAGGCGAAAAACTGTTTTTT. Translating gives CATRSGHPGEKLFF.

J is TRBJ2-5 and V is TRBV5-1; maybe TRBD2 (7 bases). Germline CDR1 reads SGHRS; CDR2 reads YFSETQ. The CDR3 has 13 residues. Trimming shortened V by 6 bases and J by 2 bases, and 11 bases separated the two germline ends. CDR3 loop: CASTRGAQETQYF. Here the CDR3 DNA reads TGCGCCAGCACCCGGGGGGCGCAAGAGACCCAGTACTTC. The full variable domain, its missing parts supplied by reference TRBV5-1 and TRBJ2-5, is KAGVTQTPRYLIKTRGQQVTLSCSPISGHRSVSWYQQTPGQGLQFLFEYFSETQRNKGNFPGRFSGRQFSNSRSEMNVSTLELGDSALYLCASTRGAQETQYFGPGTRLLVL.

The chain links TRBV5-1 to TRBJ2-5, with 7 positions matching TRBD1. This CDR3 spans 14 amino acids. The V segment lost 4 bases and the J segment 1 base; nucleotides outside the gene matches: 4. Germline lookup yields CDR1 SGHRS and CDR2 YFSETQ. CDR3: CASSPDRSQETQYF. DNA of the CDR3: TGCGCCAGCAGCCCGGACAGGAGCCAAGAGACCCAGTACTTC.

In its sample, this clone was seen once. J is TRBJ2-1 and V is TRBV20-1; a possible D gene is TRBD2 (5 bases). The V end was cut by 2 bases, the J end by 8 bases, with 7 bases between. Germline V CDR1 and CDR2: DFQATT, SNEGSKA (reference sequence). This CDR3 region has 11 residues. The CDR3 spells CSARRTYEQFF. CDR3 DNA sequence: TGCAGTGCTAGAAGGACTTATGAGCAGTTCTTC.

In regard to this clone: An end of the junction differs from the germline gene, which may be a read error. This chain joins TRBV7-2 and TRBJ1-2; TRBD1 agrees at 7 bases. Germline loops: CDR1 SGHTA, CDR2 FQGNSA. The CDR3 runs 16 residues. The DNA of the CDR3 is TGTGCCAGCAGCCGAATAAATAGAGGGACAGAGAAAGGCTATACCTTC. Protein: CASSRINRGTEKGYTF. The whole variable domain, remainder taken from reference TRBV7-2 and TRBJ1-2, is GAGVSQSPSNKVTEKGKDVELRCDPISGHTALYWYRQSLGQGLEFLIYFQGNSAPDKSGLPSDRFSAERTGGSVSTLTIQRTQQEDSAVYLCASSRINRGTEKGYTFGSGTRLTVV.

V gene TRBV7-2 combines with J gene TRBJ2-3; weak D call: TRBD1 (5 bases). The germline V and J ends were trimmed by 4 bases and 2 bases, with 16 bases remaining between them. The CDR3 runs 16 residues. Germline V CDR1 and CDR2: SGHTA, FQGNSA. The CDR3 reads CASSSRHATATDTQYF. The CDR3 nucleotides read TGTGCCAGCAGCTCCCGTCATGCGACAGCCACAGATACGCAGTATTTT.

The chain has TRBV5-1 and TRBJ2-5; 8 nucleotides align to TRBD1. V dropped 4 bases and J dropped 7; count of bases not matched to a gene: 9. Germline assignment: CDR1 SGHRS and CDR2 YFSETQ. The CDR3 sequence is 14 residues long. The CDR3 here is CASSAGQGLGTQYF. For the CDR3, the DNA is TGCGCCAGCAGCGCCGGACAGGGTTTGGGGACCCAGTACTTC.

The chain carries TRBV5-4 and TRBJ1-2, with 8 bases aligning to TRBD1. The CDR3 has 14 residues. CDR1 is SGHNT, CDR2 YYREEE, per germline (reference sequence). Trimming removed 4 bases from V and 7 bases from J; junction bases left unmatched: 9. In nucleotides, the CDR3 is TGTGCCAGCAGCCCCGACAGGGGCATGGGTGGCTACACCTTC. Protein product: CASSPDRGMGGYTF.

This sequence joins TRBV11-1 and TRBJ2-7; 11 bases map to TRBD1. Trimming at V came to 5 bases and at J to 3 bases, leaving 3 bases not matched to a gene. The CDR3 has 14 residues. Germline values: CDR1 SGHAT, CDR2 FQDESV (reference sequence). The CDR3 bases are TGTGCCAGCAGCGAGGACAGGGGGCTCTACGAGCAGTACTTC. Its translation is CASSEDRGLYEQYF.

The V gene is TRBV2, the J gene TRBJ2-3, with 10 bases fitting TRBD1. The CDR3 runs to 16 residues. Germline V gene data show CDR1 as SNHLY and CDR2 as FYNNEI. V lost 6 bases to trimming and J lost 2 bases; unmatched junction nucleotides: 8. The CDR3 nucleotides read TGTGCCAGCAGAAGAACCGGGACAGGGGACACAGATACGCAGTATTTT. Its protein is CASRRTGTGDTDTQYF.

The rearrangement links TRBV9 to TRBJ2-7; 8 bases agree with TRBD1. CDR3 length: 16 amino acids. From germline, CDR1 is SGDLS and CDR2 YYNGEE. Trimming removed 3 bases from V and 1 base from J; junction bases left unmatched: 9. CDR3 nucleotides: TGTGCCAGCAGCGGGTACACAGGGGGTCCTTCCTACGAGCAGTACTTC. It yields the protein CASSGYTGGPSYEQYF.

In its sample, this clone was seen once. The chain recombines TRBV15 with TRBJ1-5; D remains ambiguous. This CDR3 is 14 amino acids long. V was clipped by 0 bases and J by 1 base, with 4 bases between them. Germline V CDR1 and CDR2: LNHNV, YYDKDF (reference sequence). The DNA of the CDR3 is TGTGCCACCAGCAGAGAACGGAGCAATCAGCCCCAGCATTTT. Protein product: CATSRERSNQPQHF.

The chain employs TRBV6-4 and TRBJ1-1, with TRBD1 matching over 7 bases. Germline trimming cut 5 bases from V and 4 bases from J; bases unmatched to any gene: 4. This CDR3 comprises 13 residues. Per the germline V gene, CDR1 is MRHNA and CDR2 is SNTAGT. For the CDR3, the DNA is TGTGCCAGCAGTTACAGGGGCGGCACTGAAGCTTTCTTT. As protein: CASSYRGGTEAFF.

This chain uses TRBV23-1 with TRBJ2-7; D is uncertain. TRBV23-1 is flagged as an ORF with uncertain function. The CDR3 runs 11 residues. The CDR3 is CAIPRRHEQYF. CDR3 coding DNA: TGCGCAATACCTAGGCGGCACGAGCAGTACTTC.

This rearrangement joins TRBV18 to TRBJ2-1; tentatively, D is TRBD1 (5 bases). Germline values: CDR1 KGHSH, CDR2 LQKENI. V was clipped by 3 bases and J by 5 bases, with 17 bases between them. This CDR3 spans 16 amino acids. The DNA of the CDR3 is TGTGCCAGCTCACCCCGCGACCAGGGCCGACACAATGAGCAGTTCTTC. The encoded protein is CASSPRDQGRHNEQFF.

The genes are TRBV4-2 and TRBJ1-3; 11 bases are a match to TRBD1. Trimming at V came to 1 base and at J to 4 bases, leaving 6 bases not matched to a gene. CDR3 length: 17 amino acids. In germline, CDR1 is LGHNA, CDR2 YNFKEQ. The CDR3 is CASSQGTGGLVGNTIYF. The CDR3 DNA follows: TGTGCCAGCAGCCAAGGGACAGGGGGCCTAGTGGGAAACACCATATATTTT.

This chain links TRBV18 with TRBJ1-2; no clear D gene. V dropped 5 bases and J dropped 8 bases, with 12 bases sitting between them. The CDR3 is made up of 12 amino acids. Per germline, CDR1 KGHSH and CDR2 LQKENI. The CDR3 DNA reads TGTGCCAGCTCAGCCGACACCCAGGGCTACACCTTC. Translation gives CASSADTQGYTF.

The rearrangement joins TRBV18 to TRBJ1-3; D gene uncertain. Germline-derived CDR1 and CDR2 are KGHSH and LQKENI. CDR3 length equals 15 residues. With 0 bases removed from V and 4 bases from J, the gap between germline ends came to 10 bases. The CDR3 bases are TGTGCCAGCTCACCACCGTCTGTAGTCGGAAACACCATATATTTT. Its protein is CASSPPSVVGNTIYF.

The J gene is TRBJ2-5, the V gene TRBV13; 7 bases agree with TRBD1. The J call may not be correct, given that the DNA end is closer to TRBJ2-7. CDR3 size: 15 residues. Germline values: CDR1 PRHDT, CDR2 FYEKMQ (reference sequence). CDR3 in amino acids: CASSILDRFPYEQYF. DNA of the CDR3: TGTGCCAGCAGCATATTGGACAGGTTTCCCTACGAGCAGTACTTC.

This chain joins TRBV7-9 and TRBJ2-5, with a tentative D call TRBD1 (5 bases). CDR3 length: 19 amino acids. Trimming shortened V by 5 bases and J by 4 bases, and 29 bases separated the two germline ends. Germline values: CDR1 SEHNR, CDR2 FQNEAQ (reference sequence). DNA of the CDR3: TGTGCCAGCAGCGCCACCCCGGGCAGGAAGGGCCTAAGGGGAGAGACCCAGTACTTC. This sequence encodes CASSATPGRKGLRGETQYF.

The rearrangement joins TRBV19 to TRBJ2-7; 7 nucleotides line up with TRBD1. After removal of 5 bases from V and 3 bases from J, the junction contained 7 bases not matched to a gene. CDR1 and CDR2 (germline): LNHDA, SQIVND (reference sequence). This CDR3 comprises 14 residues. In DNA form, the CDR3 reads TGTGCCAGTAGTCCACGACAGGGTCGCTACGAGCAGTACTTC. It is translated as CASSPRQGRYEQYF.

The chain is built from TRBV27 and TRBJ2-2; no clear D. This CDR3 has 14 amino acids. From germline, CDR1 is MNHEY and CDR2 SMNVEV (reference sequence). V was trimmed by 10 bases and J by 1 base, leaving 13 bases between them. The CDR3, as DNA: TGTGCCACCGGTAACGCGATGAACACCGGGGAGCTGTTTTTT. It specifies CATGNAMNTGELFF.

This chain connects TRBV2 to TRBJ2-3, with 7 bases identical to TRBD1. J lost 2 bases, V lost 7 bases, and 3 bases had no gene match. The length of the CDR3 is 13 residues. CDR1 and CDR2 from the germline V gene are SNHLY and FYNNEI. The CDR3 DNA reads TGTGCCAGCAAGGGACAGCTCACAGATACGCAGTATTTT. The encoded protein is CASKGQLTDTQYF.